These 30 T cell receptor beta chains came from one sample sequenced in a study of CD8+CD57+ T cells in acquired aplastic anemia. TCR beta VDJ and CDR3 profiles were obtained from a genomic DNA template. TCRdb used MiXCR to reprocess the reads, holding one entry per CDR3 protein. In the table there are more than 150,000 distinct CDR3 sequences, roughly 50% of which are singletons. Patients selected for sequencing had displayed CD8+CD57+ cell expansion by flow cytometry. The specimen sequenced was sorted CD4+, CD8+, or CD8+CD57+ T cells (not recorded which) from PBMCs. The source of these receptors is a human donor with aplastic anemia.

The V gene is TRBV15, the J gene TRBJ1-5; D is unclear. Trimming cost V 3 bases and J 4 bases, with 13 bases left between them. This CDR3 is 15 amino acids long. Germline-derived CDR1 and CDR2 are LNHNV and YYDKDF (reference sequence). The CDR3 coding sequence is TGTGCCACCAGCAGGGTGACGGGAATTAATCAGCCCCAGCATTTT. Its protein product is CATSRVTGINQPQHF.

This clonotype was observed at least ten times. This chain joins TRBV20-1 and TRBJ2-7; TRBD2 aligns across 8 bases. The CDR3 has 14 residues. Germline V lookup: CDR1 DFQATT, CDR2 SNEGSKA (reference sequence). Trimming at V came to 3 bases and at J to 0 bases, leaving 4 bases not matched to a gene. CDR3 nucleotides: TGCAGTGCTAGCGGGGGGGCCTCCTCCTACGAGCAGTACTTC. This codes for CSASGGASSYEQYF.

The CDR3 region is CSAGTVIGTEAFF. In nucleotides, the CDR3 is TGCAGTGCCGGGACGGTTATTGGGACTGAAGCTTTCTTT. This sequence joins TRBV20-1 and TRBJ1-1; maybe TRBD1 (5 bases). Trimming stripped 6 bases from V and 5 bases from J, with 16 bases between. Germline loops: CDR1 DFQATT, CDR2 SNEGSKA (reference sequence). This CDR3 has 13 amino acids.

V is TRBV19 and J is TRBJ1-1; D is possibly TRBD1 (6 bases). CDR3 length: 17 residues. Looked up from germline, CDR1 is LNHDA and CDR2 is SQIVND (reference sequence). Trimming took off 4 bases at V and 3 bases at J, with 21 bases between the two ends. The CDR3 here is CASSTPNWGREDTEAFF. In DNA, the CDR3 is TGTGCCAGTAGTACCCCGAACTGGGGGCGCGAGGACACTGAAGCTTTCTTT.

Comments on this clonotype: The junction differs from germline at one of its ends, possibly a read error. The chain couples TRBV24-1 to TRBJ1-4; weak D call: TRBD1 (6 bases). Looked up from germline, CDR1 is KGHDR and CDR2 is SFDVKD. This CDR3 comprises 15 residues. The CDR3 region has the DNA TGTACCACCAGTGACGGTTGGGGGCGCGGTGAAAAACTGTTTTTT. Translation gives CTTSDGWGRGEKLFF.

As DNA, the CDR3 is TGCAGCTCACGGACAGGGGACGATTTCAATGAGCAGTTCTTC. This encodes CSSRTGDDFNEQFF. This chain links TRBV29-1 with TRBJ2-1; 9 bases are a match to TRBD1. The CDR3 loop spans 14 amino acids. Trimming at V came to 8 bases and at J to 6 bases, leaving 11 bases not matched to a gene. Germline V gene sequence: CDR1 SQVTM, CDR2 ANQGSEA.

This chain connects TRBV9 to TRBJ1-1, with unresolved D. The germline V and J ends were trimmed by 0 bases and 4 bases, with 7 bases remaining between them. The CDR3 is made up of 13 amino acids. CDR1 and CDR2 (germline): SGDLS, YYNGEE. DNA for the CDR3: TGTGCCAGCAGCGTAGCCACTTTCACTGAAGCTTTCTTT. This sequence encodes CASSVATFTEAFF.

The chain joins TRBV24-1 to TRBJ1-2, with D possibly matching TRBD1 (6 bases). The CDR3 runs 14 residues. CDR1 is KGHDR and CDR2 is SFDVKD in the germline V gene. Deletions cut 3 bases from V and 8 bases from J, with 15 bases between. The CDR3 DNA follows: TGTGCCACCAGTGATGGGACAAAGCCGGGGGGCTACACCTTC. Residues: CATSDGTKPGGYTF.

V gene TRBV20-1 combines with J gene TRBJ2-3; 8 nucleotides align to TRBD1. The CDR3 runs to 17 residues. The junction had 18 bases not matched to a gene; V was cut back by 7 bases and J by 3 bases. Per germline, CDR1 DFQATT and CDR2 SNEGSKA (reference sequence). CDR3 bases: TGCAGTGTTCTTGACCCTGGCGGACAGGGAAGGACAGATACGCAGTATTTT. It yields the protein CSVLDPGGQGRTDTQYF.

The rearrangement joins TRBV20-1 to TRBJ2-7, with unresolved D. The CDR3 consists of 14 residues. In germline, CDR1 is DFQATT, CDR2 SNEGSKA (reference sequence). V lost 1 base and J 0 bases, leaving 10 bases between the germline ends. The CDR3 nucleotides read TGCAGTGCTAGAGTAGCAGGAACCTCCTACGAGCAGTACTTC. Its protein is CSARVAGTSYEQYF.

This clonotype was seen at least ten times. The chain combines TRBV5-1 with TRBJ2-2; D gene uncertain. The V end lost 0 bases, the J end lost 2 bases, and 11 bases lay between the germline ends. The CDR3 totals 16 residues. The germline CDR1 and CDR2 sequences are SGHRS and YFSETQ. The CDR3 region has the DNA TGCGCCAGCAGCTTGGTTCCGGTGCAAAACACCGGGGAGCTGTTTTTT. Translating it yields CASSLVPVQNTGELFF.

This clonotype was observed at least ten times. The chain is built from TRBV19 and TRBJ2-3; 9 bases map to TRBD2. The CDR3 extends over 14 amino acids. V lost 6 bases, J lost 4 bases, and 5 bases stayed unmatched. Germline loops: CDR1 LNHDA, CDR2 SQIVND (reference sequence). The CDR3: CASRWRGGSDTQYF. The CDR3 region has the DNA TGTGCCAGTAGATGGCGGGGGGGGTCAGATACGCAGTATTTT.

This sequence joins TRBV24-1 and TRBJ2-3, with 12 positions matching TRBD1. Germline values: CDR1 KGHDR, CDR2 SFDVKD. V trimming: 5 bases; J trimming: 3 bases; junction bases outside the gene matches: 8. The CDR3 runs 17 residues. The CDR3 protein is CATSVLVGQGATDTQYF. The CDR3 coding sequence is TGTGCCACCAGTGTGCTTGTGGGACAGGGGGCTACAGATACGCAGTATTTT.

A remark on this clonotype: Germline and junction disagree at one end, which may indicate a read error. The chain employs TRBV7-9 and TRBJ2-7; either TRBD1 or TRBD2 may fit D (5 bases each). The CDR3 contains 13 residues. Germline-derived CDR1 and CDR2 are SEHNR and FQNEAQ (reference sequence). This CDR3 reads CATSSGSSYEQYF. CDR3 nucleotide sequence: TGTGCCACCAGCTCAGGGAGCTCCTACGAGCAGTACTTC.

The CDR3 sequence: CASSHKFFRTEGMISPLHF. In DNA form, the CDR3 reads TGTGCCAGCAGCCACAAGTTCTTCAGGACAGAAGGGATGATCTCACCCCTCCACTTT. This chain links TRBV4-2 with TRBJ1-6, with D perhaps matching TRBD1 (6 bases). Germline loops: CDR1 LGHNA, CDR2 YNFKEQ. Trimming took off 3 bases at V and 10 bases at J, with 28 bases between the two ends. CDR3 length: 19 amino acids.

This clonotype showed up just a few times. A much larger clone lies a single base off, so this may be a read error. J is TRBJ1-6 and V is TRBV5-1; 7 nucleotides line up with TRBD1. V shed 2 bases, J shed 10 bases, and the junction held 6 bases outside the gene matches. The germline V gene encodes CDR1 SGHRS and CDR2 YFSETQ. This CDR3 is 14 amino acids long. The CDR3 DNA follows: TGCGCCAGCAGCTTCGGGACAGAGGGATCACCCCTCCACTTT. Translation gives CASSFGTEGSPLHF.

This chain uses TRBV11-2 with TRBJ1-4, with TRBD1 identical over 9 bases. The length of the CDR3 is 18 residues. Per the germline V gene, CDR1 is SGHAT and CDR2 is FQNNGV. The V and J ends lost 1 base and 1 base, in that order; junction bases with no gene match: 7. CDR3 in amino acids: CASSLGGDRALTNEKLFF. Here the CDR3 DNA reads TGTGCCAGCAGCTTAGGAGGGGACAGGGCTCTAACTAATGAAAAACTGTTTTTT.

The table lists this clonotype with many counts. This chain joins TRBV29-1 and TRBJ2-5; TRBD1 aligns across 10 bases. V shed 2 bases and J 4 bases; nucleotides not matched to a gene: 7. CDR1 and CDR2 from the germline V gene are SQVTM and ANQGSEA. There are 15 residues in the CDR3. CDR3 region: CSVEPDRGRSETQYF. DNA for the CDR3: TGCAGCGTTGAACCCGACAGGGGGCGGTCAGAGACCCAGTACTTC.

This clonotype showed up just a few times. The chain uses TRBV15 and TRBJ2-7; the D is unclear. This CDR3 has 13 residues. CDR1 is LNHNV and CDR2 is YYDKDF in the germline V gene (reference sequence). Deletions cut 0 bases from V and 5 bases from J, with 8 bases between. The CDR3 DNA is TGTGCCACCAGCAGAGATTTAGCACACGAGCAGTACTTC. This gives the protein CATSRDLAHEQYF.

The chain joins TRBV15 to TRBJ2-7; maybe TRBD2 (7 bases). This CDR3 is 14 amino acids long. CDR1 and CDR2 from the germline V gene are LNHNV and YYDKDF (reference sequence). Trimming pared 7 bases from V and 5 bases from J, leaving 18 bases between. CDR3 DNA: TGTGCCACCAAAAGTGGGAGGGGGACGGACGAGCAGTACTTC. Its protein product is CATKSGRGTDEQYF.

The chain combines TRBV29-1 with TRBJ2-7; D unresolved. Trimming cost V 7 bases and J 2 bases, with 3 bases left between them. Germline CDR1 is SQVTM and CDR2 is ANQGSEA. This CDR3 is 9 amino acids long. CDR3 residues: CSGAYEQYF. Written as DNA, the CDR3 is TGCAGCGGTGCCTACGAGCAGTACTTC.

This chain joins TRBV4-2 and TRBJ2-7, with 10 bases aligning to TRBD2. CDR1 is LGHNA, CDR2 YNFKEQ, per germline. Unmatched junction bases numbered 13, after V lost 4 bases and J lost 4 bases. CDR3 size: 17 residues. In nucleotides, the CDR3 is TGTGCCAGCAGCCCCGACTTAGGACTAGCGGACGGGTACGAGCAGTACTTC. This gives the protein CASSPDLGLADGYEQYF.

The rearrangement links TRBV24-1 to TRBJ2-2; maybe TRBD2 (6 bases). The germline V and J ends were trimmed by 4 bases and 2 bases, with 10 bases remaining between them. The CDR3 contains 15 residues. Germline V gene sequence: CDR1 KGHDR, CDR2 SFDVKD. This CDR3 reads CATSDPGLNTGELFF. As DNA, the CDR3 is TGTGCCACCAGTGACCCCGGACTAAACACCGGGGAGCTGTTTTTT.

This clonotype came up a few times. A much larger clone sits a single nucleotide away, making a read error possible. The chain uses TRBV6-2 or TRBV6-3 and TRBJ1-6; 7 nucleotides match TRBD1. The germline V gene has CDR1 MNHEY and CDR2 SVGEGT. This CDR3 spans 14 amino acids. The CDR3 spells CASSHDRDVTPLRF. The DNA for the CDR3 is TGTGCCAGCAGCCACGACAGGGACGTGACACCCCTCCGCTTT.

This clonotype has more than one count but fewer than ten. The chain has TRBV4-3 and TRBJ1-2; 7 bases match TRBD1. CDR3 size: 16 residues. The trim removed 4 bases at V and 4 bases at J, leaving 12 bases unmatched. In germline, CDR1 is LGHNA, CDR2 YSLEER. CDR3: CASSPDGQARGYGYTF. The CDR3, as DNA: TGCGCCAGCAGCCCCGACGGACAGGCCCGCGGCTATGGCTACACCTTC.

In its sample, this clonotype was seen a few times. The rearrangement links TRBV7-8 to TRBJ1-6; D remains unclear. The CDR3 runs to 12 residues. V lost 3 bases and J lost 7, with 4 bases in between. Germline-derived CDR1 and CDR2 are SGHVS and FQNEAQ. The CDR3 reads CASSFGNSPLHF. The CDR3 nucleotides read TGTGCCAGCAGCTTCGGGAATTCACCCCTCCACTTT.

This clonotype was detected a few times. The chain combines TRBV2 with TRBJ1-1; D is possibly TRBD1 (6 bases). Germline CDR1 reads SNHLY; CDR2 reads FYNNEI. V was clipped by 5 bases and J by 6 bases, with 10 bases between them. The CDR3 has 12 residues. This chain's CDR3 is CASSSDRSEAFF. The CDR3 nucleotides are TGTGCCAGCAGTTCCGACAGGTCTGAAGCTTTCTTT.

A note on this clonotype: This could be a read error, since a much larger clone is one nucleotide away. The CDR3 region is CASQSWGSTEAFF. The CDR3, as DNA: TGTGCCAGCCAAAGTTGGGGAAGCACTGAAGCTTTCTTT. The chain links TRBV6-1 to TRBJ1-1, with D unclear. Germline-derived CDR1 and CDR2 are MNHNS and SASEGT. V was clipped by 8 bases and J by 4 bases, with 14 bases between them. This CDR3 region has 13 residues.

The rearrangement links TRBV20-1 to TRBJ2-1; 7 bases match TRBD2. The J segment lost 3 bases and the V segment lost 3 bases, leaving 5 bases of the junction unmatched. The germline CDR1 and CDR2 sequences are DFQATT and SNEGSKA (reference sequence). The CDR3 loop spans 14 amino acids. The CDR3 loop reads CSASGGVVYNEQFF. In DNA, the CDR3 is TGCAGTGCTAGTGGGGGGGTTGTCTACAATGAGCAGTTCTTC.

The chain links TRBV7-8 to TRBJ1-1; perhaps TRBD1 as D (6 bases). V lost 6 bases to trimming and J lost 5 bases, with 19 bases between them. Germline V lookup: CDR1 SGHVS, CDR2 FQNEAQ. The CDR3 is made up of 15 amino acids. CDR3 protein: CASSPKRLQGTEAFF. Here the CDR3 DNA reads TGTGCCAGCAGTCCGAAGCGACTACAGGGTACTGAAGCTTTCTTT.